This entry lists 25 T cell receptor beta chains sequenced from one sample in a study of T cells in Graves' hyperthyroidism and ophthalmopathy (dated by TCRdb to the late 2010s). Libraries were made using multiplex PCR. TCRdb lists the instrument as Illumina HiSeq 2000. TCR beta CDR3 regions were amplified from RNA transcripts. For the first round of RT-PCR on the TCR CDR3, the HTBI primer set was used together with the Qiagen OneStep RT-PCR kit. TCRdb's own reprocessing of the public reads used fastp at Q25 and MiXCR and kept productive beta chains. CDR3 protein sequences are deduplicated, and each keeps its most common genes and DNA. Counted in this sample were more than 350,000 distinct CDR3 sequences; approximately 14% of them appeared once. The ten top clones hold under 25% of the sample. The sequenced sample was blood. Receptor source: a woman aged 60-75 years with Graves' ophthalmopathy.

This chain uses TRBV29-1 with TRBJ1-2; perhaps TRBD1 as D (6 bases). This CDR3 comprises 10 residues. Germline CDR1 reads SQVTM; CDR2 reads ANQGSEA. The ends were cut back, 7 bases at V and 4 bases at J, with 7 bases in the middle. The CDR3 nucleotides read TGCAGCGGGACAGTCTATGGCTACACCTTC. Its translation is CSGTVYGYTF.

This clonotype was seen ten or more times. This chain joins TRBV30 and TRBJ1-6; no reliable D call. The CDR3 is 13 residues long. CDR1 is GTSNPN and CDR2 is SVGIG in the germline V gene (reference sequence). The germline V and J ends were trimmed by 3 bases and 8 bases, with 11 bases remaining between them. Written as DNA, the CDR3 is TGTGCCTGGAGCCCGTCCGGCGATTCACCCCTCCACTTT. Translated: CAWSPSGDSPLHF. Full variable domain (missing parts from reference TRBV30 and TRBJ1-6): SQTIHQWPATLVQPVGSPLSLECTVEGTSNPNLYWYRQAAGRGLQLLFYSVGIGQISSEVPQNLSASRPQDRQFILSSKKLLLSDSGFYLCAWSPSGDSPLHFGNGTRLTVT.

The rearrangement uses TRBV2 and TRBJ2-7, with 7 positions matching TRBD1. The DNA end is more similar to TRBJ2-1, so the J call may be wrong. CDR3 length equals 12 residues. CDR1 is SNHLY and CDR2 is FYNNEI in the germline V gene. CDR3 amino acids: CASSLTGYEQFF. The CDR3 DNA follows: TGTGCCAGCAGCCTGACAGGGTACGAGCAGTTCTTC.

This clonotype appeared many times. The chain has TRBV6-1 and TRBJ2-7; maybe TRBD2 (5 bases). CDR3 length equals 14 residues. Germline V gene data show CDR1 as MNHNS and CDR2 as SASEGT. The V end lost 6 bases, the J end lost 0 bases, and 12 bases lay between the germline ends. In DNA, the CDR3 is TGTGCCAGCAGGGCCCCCCGGGACTCCTACGAGCAGTACTTC. This codes for CASRAPRDSYEQYF.

This clonotype appeared a few times. This chain uses TRBV10-3 with TRBJ2-7; the match to TRBD2 covers 11 bases. V shed 4 bases and J 0 bases; nucleotides not matched to a gene: 5. There are 16 residues in the CDR3. Germline lookup yields CDR1 ENHRY and CDR2 SYGVKD. In DNA, the CDR3 is TGTGCCATCAGTGCTGTAGCGGGAGGGACCTCCTACGAGCAGTACTTC. It yields the protein CAISAVAGGTSYEQYF.

As to this clonotype: This could be a read error, since a much larger clone is one nucleotide away. Since no conserved phenylalanine or tryptophan closes the CDR3, a read error is the likely cause. This chain uses TRBV27 with TRBJ1-5, with 10 nucleotides matching TRBD1. V shed 4 bases, J shed 1 base, and the junction held 10 bases outside the gene matches. This CDR3 has 18 residues. CDR1 MNHEY and CDR2 SMNVEV come from the germline V gene (reference sequence). The CDR3 DNA reads TGTGCCAGCAGTTCGGCCGCGTGGACAGGGGGGAGCAATCAGCCCCAGCATCTT. As protein: CASSSAAWTGGSNQPQHL.

The chain couples TRBV5-1 to TRBJ2-2; the match to TRBD1 covers 7 bases. V lost 5 bases to trimming and J lost 2 bases; unmatched junction nucleotides: 3. The CDR3 runs to 14 residues. The germline gives CDR1 SGHRS, CDR2 YFSETQ. The chain's CDR3 is CASRGQLNTGELFF. CDR3 DNA sequence: TGCGCCAGCAGGGGACAGCTCAACACCGGGGAGCTGTTTTTT.

This clonotype was seen many times. This chain connects TRBV20-1 to TRBJ2-3; perhaps TRBD2 as D (6 bases). With 6 bases removed from V and 1 base from J, the gap between germline ends came to 14 bases. The CDR3 spans 14 residues. CDR1 is DFQATT and CDR2 is SNEGSKA in the germline V gene (reference sequence). Here the CDR3 reads CSAPGGSGTDTQYF. The CDR3 DNA reads as TGCAGTGCACCTGGGGGGAGCGGCACAGATACGCAGTATTTT.

This clonotype occurred many times. The chain combines TRBV20-1 with TRBJ2-7; D is perhaps TRBD1 (5 bases). In germline, CDR1 is DFQATT, CDR2 SNEGSKA (reference sequence). The germline V and J ends were trimmed by 5 bases and 4 bases, with 18 bases remaining between them. The CDR3 sequence is 14 residues long. Here the CDR3 reads CSARGRQSAYEQYF. The DNA of the CDR3 is TGCAGTGCTCGAGGTCGACAGTCTGCGTACGAGCAGTACTTC.

This clonotype was detected a few times. This chain connects TRBV29-1 to TRBJ2-7; 7 nucleotides match TRBD1. This CDR3 region has 12 residues. CDR1 and CDR2 from the germline V gene are SQVTM and ANQGSEA. V trimming: 6 bases; J trimming: 3 bases; junction bases outside the gene matches: 5. CDR3 sequence: CSVERDSYEQYF. The CDR3 DNA sequence: TGCAGCGTCGAGAGGGACAGCTACGAGCAGTACTTC.

This clonotype has ten or more counts. The chain is built from TRBV3-1 and TRBJ2-7; D remains ambiguous. Trimming took off 1 base at V and 6 bases at J, with 10 bases between the two ends. Per germline, CDR1 LGHDT and CDR2 YNNKEL (reference sequence). The CDR3 has 13 amino acids. The CDR3 protein is CASSQGPPGEQYF. The CDR3 DNA follows: TGTGCCAGCAGCCAAGGACCCCCCGGCGAGCAGTACTTC.

This clonotype was found many times. The chain carries TRBV3-1 and TRBJ2-7; no firm D call. Per the germline V gene, CDR1 is LGHDT and CDR2 is YNNKEL (reference sequence). V was cut by 4 bases and J by 2 bases, with 3 bases left in between. CDR3 length equals 11 residues. The CDR3 is CASSRAYEQYF. CDR3 coding DNA: TGTGCCAGCAGCCGCGCCTACGAGCAGTACTTC.

As to this clonotype: An end of the junction differs from the germline gene, which may be a read error. V gene TRBV19 combines with J gene TRBJ2-3; D is ambiguous. CDR1 is LNHDA and CDR2 is SQIVND in the germline V gene (reference sequence). There are 14 residues in the CDR3. The CDR3 nucleotides read TGTACCAGTAGGCTGTGGGCCAACACAGATACGCAGTATTTT. This gives the protein CTSRLWANTDTQYF.

This chain uses TRBV5-4 with TRBJ2-5; D is perhaps TRBD1 (6 bases). Germline loops: CDR1 SGHNT, CDR2 YYREEE (reference sequence). This CDR3 has 14 residues. V lost 3 bases and J lost 0, with 9 bases in between. The CDR3 region is CASSSYRDQETQYF. The CDR3 bases are TGTGCCAGCAGCTCCTACAGGGACCAAGAGACCCAGTACTTC.

This clonotype was observed many times. The chain recombines TRBV7-2 with TRBJ2-3; D not certain. The CDR3 extends over 15 amino acids. V was clipped by 1 base and J by 0 bases, with 8 bases between them. Germline assignment: CDR1 SGHTA and CDR2 FQGNSA. This CDR3 reads CASSLDASSTDTQYF. The CDR3 nucleotides read TGTGCCAGCAGCTTAGACGCCTCTAGCACAGATACGCAGTATTTT.

This clonotype was observed many times. This chain joins TRBV12-3 or TRBV12-4 and TRBJ2-1; the D is unclear. This CDR3 spans 16 amino acids. Trimming pared 5 bases from V and 0 bases from J, leaving 14 bases between. The CDR3 DNA follows: TGTGCCAGCAGTCGCCTTAGGACCCACTCCTACAATGAGCAGTTCTTC. It specifies CASSRLRTHSYNEQFF.

Turning to this clonotype: With a much larger clone just one base away, this may be a read error. The chain is built from TRBV27 and TRBJ1-2; perhaps TRBD1 as D (6 bases). The V and J ends lost 6 bases and 3 bases respectively, with 14 bases between them. The CDR3 has 14 residues. Germline V lookup: CDR1 MNHEY, CDR2 SMNVEV (reference sequence). The CDR3 spells CASSQQGSDYGYTF. CDR3 nucleotides: TGTGCCAGCAGCCAACAGGGATCGGACTATGGCTACACCTTC.

This clonotype was recorded a few times. The chain is built from TRBV6-1 and TRBJ2-7, with TRBD2 matching 10 bases. J lost 5 bases, V lost 5 bases, and 18 bases had no gene match. The length of the CDR3 is 18 residues. Germline loops: CDR1 MNHNS, CDR2 SASEGT. CDR3 loop: CASSRLDPSGGQGHEQYF. CDR3 bases: TGTGCCAGCAGTAGGTTGGATCCTAGCGGGGGCCAGGGCCACGAGCAGTACTTC.

This clonotype was counted many times. V gene TRBV10-3 combines with J gene TRBJ2-1; 10 bases are shared with TRBD2. The CDR3 contains 14 residues. The V gene's germline CDR1 is ENHRY and CDR2 SYGVKD. V was pared by 5 bases and J by 9 bases, with 7 bases of the junction left unmatched. CDR3 loop: CAISSIAGGVEQFF. CDR3 in DNA: TGTGCCATCAGTTCCATAGCGGGAGGAGTTGAGCAGTTCTTC.

V usage is TRBV9 and J usage is TRBJ1-1; 9 bases match TRBD1. The CDR3 contains 14 residues. With 7 bases clipped from V and 6 bases from J, the junction kept 10 bases outside the gene matches. Germline V gene sequence: CDR1 SGDLS, CDR2 YYNGEE. This CDR3 reads CASERGQGSSEAFF. In DNA, the CDR3 is TGTGCCAGCGAAAGAGGACAGGGGTCTTCTGAAGCTTTCTTT.

There are many counts of this clonotype. V and J are TRBV6-1 and TRBJ2-1, with 10 bases lining up with TRBD2. The CDR3 has 18 residues. The germline V gene has CDR1 MNHNS and CDR2 SASEGT. J was trimmed by 0 bases and V by 5 bases; bases with no gene match: 10. CDR3 nucleotide sequence: TGTGCCAGCAGTTATTCCGGGACTAGCGAGTACTCCTACAATGAGCAGTTCTTC. This translates into CASSYSGTSEYSYNEQFF.

Turning to this clonotype: Mismatch with germline at one junction end may stem from a read error. This rearrangement joins TRBV28 to TRBJ2-7, with TRBD1 identical over 9 bases. The CDR3 runs to 15 residues. Germline CDR1 and CDR2: MDHEN and SYDVKM. The CDR3 coding sequence is TGCGCCAGCAGCCCTCGACAGGGGGTCCCCTACGAGCAGTACTTC. Its translation: CASSPRQGVPYEQYF.

At least ten counts were recorded for this clonotype. The chain employs TRBV18 and TRBJ2-7; unclear D gene. Trimming removed 4 bases from V and 5 bases from J, with 15 bases in between. CDR1 KGHSH and CDR2 LQKENI come from the germline V gene. The CDR3 sequence is 14 residues long. This chain's CDR3 is CASSLGSIAHEQYF. The DNA of the CDR3 is TGTGCCAGCTCACTAGGCTCCATCGCCCACGAGCAGTACTTC.

The gene calls are TRBV20-1 and TRBJ1-6, with TRBD1 matching 10 bases. The CDR3 runs to 16 residues. Germline CDR1 and CDR2: DFQATT and SNEGSKA (reference sequence). With 5 bases clipped from V and 9 bases from J, the junction kept 13 bases outside the gene matches. CDR3 residues: CSAPGTGAVVGSPLHF. As DNA, the CDR3 is TGCAGTGCTCCCGGGACAGGGGCCGTCGTTGGTTCACCCCTCCACTTT.

This sequence joins TRBV15 and TRBJ2-1; D call uncertain. Germline V gives CDR1 LNHNV, CDR2 YYDKDF (reference sequence). V was trimmed by 3 bases and J by 4 bases, leaving 10 bases between them. The CDR3 loop spans 14 amino acids. DNA of the CDR3: TGTGCCACCAGCAGCGGAGTGCAGTACAATGAGCAGTTCTTC. Translated: CATSSGVQYNEQFF.